The text below deals with one TCR beta chain. V shed 7 bases and J 8 bases; nucleotides not matched to a gene: 13. Germline V gives CDR1 SNHLY, CDR2 FYNNEI. CDR3 size: 15 residues. This sample was taken from a study of blood T cell repertoires in COVID-19. As for the study in general: Collection of acute and convalescent COVID-19 samples took place in the United States, Italy and Spain. T cells, B-cell-depleted T cells, or PBMCs supplied cDNA or gDNA.

Original data processing: Reference gene primers were amplified, and this amplification served to estimate nucleated cell counts. Produced via immunoSEQ multiplex PCR; TCRdb's table is partial and in-frame only. V and J calls and clone size are those listed in that table; D and trimming were worked out from the DNA. The top ten hold 0.94% of the sample, which has 250,000 to 350,000 clones, around 90% seen once. This chain joins TRBV2 and TRBJ1-5; the match to TRBD1 covers 8 bases. This clonotype was sampled from a woman in her 40s who had recovered from COVID-19. The sample taken for sequencing was peripheral blood. DNA of the CDR3: TGTGCCAGCAATATACAGGGGGACCGTTTGGAGCCCCAGCATTTT. It codes for CASNIQGDRLEPQHF.